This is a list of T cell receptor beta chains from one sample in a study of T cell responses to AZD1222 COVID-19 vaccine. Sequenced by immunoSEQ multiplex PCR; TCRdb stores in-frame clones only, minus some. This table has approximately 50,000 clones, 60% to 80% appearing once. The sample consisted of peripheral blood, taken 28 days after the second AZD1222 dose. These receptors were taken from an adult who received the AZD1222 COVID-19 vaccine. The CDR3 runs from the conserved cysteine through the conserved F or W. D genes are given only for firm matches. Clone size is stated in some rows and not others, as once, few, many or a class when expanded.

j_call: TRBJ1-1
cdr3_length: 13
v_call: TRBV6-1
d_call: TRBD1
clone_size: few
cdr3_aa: CASSFLQGAEAFF
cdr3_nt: TGTGCCAGCAGTTTTCTTCAGGGGGCCGAAGCTTTCTTT

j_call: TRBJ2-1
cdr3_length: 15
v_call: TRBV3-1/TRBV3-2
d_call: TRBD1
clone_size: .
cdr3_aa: CASSQVTGEGTEQFF
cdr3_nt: TGTGCCAGCAGCCAAGTAACAGGGGAAGGGACTGAGCAGTTCTTC

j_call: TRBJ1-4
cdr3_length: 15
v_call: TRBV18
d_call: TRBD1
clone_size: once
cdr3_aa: CASSPQGTGPEKLFF
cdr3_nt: TGTGCCAGCTCACCACAGGGGACAGGGCCCGAAAAACTGTTTTTT

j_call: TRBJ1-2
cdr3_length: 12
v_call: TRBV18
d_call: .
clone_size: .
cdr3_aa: CASSPGSYGYTF
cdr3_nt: TGTGCCAGCTCACCGGGCAGCTATGGCTACACCTTC

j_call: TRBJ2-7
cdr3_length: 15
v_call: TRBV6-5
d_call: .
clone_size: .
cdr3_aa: CASSLDYMSSYEQYF
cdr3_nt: TGTGCCAGCAGTTTGGACTATATGAGCTCCTACGAGCAGTACTTC

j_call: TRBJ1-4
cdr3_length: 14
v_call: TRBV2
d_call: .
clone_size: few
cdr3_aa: CASSDWDVGEKLFF
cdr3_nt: TGTGCCAGCAGTGACTGGGACGTGGGTGAAAAACTGTTTTTT

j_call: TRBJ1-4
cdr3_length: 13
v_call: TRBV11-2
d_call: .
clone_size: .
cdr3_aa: CASRLSRDTELFF
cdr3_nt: TGTGCCAGCAGACTCAGCCGGGACACGGAACTGTTTTTT

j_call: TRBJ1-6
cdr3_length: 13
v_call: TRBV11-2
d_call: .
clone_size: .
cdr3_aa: CASSFDRSGTLHF
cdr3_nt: TGTGCCAGCAGCTTCGATCGGTCGGGAACCCTCCACTTT

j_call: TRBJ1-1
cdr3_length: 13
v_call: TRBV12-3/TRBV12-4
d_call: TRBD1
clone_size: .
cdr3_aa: CASSLTGGSEAFF
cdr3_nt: TGTGCCAGCAGTCTCACAGGGGGCTCTGAAGCTTTCTTT

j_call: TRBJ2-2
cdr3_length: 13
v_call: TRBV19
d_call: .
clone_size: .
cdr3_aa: CASSIRLAGELFF
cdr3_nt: TGTGCCAGTAGTATACGACTAGCCGGGGAGCTGTTTTTT

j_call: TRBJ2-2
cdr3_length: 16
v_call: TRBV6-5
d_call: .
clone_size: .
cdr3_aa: CASSSSLGADTGELFF
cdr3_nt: TGTGCCAGCAGTTCATCCTTGGGGGCTGACACCGGGGAGCTGTTTTTT

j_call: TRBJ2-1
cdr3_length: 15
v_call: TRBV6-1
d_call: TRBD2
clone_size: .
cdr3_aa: CASSERGSGGNEQFF
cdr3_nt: TGTGCCAGCAGTGAAAGGGGAAGCGGGGGTAATGAGCAGTTCTTC

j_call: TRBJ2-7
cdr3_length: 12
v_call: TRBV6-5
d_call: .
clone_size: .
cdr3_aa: CASRRLDYEQYF
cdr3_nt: TGTGCCAGCAGACGACTAGACTACGAGCAGTACTTC

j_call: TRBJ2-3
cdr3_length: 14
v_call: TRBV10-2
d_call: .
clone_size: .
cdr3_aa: CASKQGVGTDTQYF
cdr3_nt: TGCGCCAGCAAACAGGGAGTTGGCACAGATACGCAGTATTTT

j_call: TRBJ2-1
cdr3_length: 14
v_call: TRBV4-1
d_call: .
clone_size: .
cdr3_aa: CASSQAETYNEQFF
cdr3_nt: TGCGCCAGCAGCCAAGCGGAGACCTACAATGAGCAGTTCTTC

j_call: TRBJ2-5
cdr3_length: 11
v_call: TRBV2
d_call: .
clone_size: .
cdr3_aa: CASSERETQYF
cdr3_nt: TGTGCCAGCAGTGAAAGGGAGACCCAGTACTTC

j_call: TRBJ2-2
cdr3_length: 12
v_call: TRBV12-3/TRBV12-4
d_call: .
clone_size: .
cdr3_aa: CASSRRAGELFF
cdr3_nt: TGTGCCAGCAGCCGGAGGGCCGGGGAGCTGTTTTTT

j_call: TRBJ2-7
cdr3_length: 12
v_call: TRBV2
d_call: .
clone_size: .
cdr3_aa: CASRTDTYEQYF
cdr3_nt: TGTGCCAGCAGAACGGACACCTACGAGCAGTACTTC

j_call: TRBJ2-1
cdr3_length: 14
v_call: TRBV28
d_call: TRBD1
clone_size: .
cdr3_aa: CASSSTGAVNEQFF
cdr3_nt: TGTGCCAGCAGTTCGACAGGGGCCGTCAATGAGCAGTTCTTC

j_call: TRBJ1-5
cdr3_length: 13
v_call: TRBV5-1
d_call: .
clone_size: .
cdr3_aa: CASSPGQNQPQHF
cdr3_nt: TGCGCCAGCAGCCCCGGACAGAATCAGCCCCAGCATTTT

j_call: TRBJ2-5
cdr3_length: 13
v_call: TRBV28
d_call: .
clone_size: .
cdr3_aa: CASSPTPQGTQYF
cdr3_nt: TGTGCCAGCAGCCCGACTCCGCAGGGGACCCAGTACTTC

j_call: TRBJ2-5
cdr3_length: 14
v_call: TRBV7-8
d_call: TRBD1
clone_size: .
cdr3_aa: CASSLGDSRGTQYF
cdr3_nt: TGTGCCAGCAGCTTAGGGGACAGTCGAGGGACCCAGTACTTC

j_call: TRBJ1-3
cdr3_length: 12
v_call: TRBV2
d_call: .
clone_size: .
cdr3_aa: CASSNSGNTIYF
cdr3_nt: TGTGCCAGCAGTAACTCTGGAAACACCATATATTTT

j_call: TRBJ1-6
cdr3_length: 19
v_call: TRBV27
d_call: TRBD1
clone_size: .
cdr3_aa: CASRRAGGQGIPVDSPLHF
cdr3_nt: TGTGCCAGCAGAAGGGCGGGGGGACAGGGAATTCCGGTGGACTCACCCCTCCACTTT

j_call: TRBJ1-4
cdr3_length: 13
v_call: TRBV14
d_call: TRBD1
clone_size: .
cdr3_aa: CASRSTGVEKLFF
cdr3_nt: TGTGCCAGCAGATCAACAGGGGTTGAAAAACTGTTTTTT

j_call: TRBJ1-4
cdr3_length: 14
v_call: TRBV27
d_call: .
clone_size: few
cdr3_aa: CASSSTGLYEKLFF
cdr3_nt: TGTGCCAGCAGTTCTACGGGCCTTTATGAAAAACTGTTTTTT

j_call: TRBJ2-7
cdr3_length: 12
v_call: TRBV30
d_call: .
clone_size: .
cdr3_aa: CAWKQGSYEQYF
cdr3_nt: TGTGCCTGGAAACAGGGTTCCTACGAGCAGTACTTC

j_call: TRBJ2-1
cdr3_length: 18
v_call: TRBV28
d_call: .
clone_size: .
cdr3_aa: CASSSTAPTSLSYNEQFF
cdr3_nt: TGTGCCAGCAGTTCCACTGCCCCCACTAGCCTCTCCTACAATGAGCAGTTCTTC

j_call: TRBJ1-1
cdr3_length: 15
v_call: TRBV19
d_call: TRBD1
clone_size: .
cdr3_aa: CASSLWTGEVTEAFF
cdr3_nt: TGTGCCAGTAGTTTATGGACAGGGGAGGTCACTGAAGCTTTCTTT

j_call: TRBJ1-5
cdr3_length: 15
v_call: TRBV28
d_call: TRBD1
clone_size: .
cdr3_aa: CASSLLLQGSQPQHF
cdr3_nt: TGTGCCAGCAGCCTTCTATTACAGGGGAGTCAGCCCCAGCATTTT

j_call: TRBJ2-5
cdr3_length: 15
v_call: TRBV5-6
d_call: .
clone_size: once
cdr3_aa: CASSGIRDPTETQYF
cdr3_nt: TGTGCCAGCAGCGGAATCCGGGACCCCACGGAGACCCAGTACTTC